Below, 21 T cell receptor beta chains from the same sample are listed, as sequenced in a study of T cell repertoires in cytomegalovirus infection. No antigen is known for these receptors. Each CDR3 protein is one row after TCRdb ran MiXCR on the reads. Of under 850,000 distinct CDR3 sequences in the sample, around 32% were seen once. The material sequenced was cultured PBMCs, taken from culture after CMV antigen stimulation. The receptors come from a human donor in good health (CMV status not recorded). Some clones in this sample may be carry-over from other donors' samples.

The CDR3 sequence: CASSSEFRAKNIQYF. The CDR3 DNA reads as TGTGCCAGCAGCTCAGAATTTAGAGCCAAAAACATTCAGTACTTC. This chain joins TRBV11-2 and TRBJ2-4; D unresolved. The CDR3 contains 15 residues. Germline V CDR1 and CDR2: SGHAT, FQNNGV. V lost 4 bases, J lost 0 bases, and 10 bases lay in between.

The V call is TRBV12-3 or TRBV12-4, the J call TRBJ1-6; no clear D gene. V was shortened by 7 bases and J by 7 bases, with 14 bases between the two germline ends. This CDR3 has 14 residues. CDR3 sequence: CASKQKTGNSPLHF. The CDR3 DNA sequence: TGTGCCAGCAAACAGAAGACGGGAAATTCACCCCTCCACTTT.

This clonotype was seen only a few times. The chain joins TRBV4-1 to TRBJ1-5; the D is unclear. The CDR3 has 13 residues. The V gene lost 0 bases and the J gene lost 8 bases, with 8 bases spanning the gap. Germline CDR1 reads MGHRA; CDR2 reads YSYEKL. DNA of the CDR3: TGCGCCAGCAGCCAAGAGGGGTTGGAGCCCCAGCATTTT. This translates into CASSQEGLEPQHF.

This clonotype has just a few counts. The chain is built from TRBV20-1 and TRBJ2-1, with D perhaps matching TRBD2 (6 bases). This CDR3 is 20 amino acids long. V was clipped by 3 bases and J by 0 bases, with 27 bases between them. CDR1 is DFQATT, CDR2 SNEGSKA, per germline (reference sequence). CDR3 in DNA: TGCAGTGCTAGGGACAAGCCCGGGACTCCGCAGTGGAGCTCCTACAATGAGCAGTTCTTC. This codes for CSARDKPGTPQWSSYNEQFF.

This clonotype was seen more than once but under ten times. The CDR3 here is CASSPDLAGEAFF. The CDR3 DNA reads TGTGCCAGCTCACCAGATTTAGCAGGTGAAGCTTTCTTT. The chain couples TRBV18 to TRBJ1-1; no clear D. Germline-derived CDR1 and CDR2 are KGHSH and LQKENI. The CDR3 runs 13 residues. Trimming took 2 bases from V and 7 from J, leaving 11 bases between them.

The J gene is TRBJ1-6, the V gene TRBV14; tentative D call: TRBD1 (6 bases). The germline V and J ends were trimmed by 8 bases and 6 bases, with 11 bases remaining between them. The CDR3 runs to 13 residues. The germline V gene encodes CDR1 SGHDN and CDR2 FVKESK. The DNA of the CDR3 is TGTGCCAGCCGGGGGCAGGCTAATTCACCCCTCCACTTT. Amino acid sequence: CASRGQANSPLHF.

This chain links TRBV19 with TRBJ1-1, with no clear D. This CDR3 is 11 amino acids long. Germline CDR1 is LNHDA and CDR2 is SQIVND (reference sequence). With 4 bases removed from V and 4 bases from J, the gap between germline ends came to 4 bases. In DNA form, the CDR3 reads TGTGCCAGTAGTACCTTCACTGAAGCTTTCTTT. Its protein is CASSTFTEAFF.

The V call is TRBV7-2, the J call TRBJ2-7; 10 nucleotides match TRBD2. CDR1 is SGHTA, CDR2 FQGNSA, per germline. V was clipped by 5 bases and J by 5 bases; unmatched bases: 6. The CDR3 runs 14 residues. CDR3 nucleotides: TGTGCCAGCAGCCCTAGCGGGGGTTGGGACGAGCAGTACTTC. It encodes CASSPSGGWDEQYF.

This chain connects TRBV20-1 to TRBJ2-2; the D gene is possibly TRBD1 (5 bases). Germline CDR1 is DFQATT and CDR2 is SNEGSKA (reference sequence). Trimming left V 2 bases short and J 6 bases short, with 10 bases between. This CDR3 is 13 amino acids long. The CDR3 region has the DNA TGCAGTGCTAGATCAGGGTTCGCCGGGGAGCTGTTTTTT. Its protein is CSARSGFAGELFF.

The CDR3 DNA sequence: TGTGCCAGCAGCTACCCGGACCGTAGCAATCAGCCCCAGCATTTT. Translation: CASSYPDRSNQPQHF. J is TRBJ1-5 and V is TRBV11-2; no definite D call. Per the germline V gene, CDR1 is SGHAT and CDR2 is FQNNGV. V was shortened by 4 bases and J by 0 bases, with 10 bases between the two germline ends. The CDR3 totals 15 residues.

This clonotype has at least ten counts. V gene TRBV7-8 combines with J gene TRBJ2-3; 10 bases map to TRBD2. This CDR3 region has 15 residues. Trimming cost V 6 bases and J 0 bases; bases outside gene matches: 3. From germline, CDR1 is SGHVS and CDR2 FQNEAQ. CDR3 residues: CASRLAGVSTDTQYF. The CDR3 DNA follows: TGTGCCAGCAGGCTAGCGGGGGTGAGCACAGATACGCAGTATTTT.

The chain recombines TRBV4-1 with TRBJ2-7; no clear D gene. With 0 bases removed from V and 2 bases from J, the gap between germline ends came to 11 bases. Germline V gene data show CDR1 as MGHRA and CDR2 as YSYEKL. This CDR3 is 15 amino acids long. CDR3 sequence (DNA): TGCGCCAGCAGCCAAGATCGCGCAGGCCCCTACGAGCAGTACTTC. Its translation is CASSQDRAGPYEQYF.

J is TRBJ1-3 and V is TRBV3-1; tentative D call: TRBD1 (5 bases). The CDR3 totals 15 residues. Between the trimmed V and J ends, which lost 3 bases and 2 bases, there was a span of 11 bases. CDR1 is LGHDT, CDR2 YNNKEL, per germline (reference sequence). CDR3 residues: CASSQVPGTGNTIYF. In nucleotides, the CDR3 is TGTGCCAGCAGCCAGGTACCAGGGACTGGAAACACCATATATTTT.

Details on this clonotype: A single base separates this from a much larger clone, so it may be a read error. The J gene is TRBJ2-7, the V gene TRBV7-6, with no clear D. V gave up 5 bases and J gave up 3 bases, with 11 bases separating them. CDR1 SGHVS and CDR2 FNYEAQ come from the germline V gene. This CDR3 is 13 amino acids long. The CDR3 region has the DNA TGTGCCAGCAGCCCTCAGTACATCTACGAGCAGTACTTC. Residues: CASSPQYIYEQYF.

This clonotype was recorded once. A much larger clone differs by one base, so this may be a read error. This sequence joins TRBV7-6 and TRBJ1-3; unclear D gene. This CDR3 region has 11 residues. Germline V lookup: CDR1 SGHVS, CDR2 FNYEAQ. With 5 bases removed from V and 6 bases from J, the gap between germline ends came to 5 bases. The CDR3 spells CASSTVNTIYF. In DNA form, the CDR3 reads TGTGCCAGCAGCACCGTAAACACCATATATTTT. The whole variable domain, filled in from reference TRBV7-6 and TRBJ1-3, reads GAGVSQSPRYKVTKRGQDVALRCDPISGHVSLYWYRQALGQGPEFLTYFNYEAQQDKSGLPNDRFSAERPEGSISTLTIQRTEQRDSAMYRCASSTVNTIYFGEGSWLTVV.

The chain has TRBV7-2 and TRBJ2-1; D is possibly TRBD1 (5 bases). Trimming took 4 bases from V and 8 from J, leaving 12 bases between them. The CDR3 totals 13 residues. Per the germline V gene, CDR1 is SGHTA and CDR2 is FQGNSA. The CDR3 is CASSSSQGYEQFF. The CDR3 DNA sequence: TGTGCCAGCAGCTCCTCTCAGGGTTATGAGCAGTTCTTC.

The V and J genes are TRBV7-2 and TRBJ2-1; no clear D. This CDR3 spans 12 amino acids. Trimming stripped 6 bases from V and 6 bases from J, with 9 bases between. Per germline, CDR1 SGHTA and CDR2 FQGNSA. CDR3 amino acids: CASRLSRNEQFF. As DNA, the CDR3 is TGTGCCAGCAGGTTGAGCCGCAATGAGCAGTTCTTC.

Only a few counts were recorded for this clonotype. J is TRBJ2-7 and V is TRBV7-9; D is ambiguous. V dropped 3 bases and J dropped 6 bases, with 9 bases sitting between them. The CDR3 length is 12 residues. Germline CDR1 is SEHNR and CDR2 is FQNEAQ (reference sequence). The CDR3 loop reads CASSFFRSEQYF. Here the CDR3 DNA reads TGTGCCAGCAGCTTTTTCCGTTCCGAGCAGTACTTC.

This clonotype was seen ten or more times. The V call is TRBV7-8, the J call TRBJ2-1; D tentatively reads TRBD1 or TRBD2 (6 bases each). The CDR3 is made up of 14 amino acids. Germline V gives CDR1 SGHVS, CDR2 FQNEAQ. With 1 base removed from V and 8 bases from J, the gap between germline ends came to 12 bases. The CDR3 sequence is CASSLDYGGDEQFF. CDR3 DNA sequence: TGTGCCAGCAGCTTAGATTACGGGGGCGATGAGCAGTTCTTC.

The CDR3 coding sequence is TGTGCCAGCAGCCGGGGGGTACAGGGTACGAACATTCAGTACTTC. Residues: CASSRGVQGTNIQYF. This rearrangement joins TRBV7-2 to TRBJ2-4, with a tentative D call TRBD2 (7 bases). V lost 5 bases and J 7 bases, leaving 18 bases between the germline ends. Germline V gene data show CDR1 as SGHTA and CDR2 as FQGNSA. The length of the CDR3 is 15 residues.

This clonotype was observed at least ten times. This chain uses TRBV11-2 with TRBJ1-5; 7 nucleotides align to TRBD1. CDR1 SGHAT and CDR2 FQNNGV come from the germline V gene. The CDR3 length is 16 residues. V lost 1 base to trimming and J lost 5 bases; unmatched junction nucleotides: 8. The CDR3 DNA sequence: TGTGCCAGCAGCTTAGGGCAATTGGGGACAGATCAGCCCCAGCATTTT. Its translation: CASSLGQLGTDQPQHF.